This T cell receptor beta chain came from a study of CD8 T cells in ankylosing spondylitis. Study-level points and caveats: Some motif variants had been reported before (in reactive arthritis synovial fluid and blood). Peripheral blood samples showed relatively rare disease-linked clones, and these clones were CD8+. Apparently characteristic of ankylosing spondylitis blood was a TCR beta motif (about 8 highly homologous variants). Within matched ankylosing spondylitis synovial fluid, disease-linked clones were reportedly significantly enriched.

There are many counts of this clonotype. Antigen unknown. TCR beta libraries were made by quantitative 5'-RACE with molecular barcodes. TCRdb analysed the 5' RACE reads with MiXCR anew, one entry per CDR3 protein. The table has approximately 540,000 distinct CDR3 sequences, over 9.5% seen once. Germline lookup yields CDR1 SGDLS and CDR2 YYNGEE. This CDR3 contains 16 residues. J lost 1 base, V lost 1 base, and 1 base had no gene match. The source of this sequence is a male donor with ankylosing spondylitis. The specimen sequenced was blood, either unsorted or a sorted T cell fraction (not recorded which). The chain combines TRBV9 with TRBJ2-1, with TRBD2 matching over 11 bases. CDR3 bases: TGTGCCAGCAGCGTACTAGCGGGAGGTTCCTACAATGAGCAGTTCTTC. Residues: CASSVLAGGSYNEQFF.